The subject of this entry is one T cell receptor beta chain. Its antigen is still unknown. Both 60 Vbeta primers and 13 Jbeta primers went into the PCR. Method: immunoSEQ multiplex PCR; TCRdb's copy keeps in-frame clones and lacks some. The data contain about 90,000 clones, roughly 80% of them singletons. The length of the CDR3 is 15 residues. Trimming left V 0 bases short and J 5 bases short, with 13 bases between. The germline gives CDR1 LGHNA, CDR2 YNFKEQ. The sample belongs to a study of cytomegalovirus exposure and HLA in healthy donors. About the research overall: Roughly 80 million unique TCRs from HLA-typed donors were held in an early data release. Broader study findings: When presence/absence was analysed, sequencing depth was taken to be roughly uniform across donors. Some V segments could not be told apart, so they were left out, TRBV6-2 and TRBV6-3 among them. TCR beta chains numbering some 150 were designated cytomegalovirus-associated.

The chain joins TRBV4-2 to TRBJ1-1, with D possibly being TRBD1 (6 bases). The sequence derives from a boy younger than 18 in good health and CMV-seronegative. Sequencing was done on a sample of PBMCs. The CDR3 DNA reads TGTGCCAGCAGCCAAGATGCAGGGGAAGGGACTGAAGCTTTCTTT. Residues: CASSQDAGEGTEAFF.